This section outlines one T cell receptor (beta chain) sequence together with its context. Its matching antigen is unknown. With a J-beta primer mix and a sample-barcoded 5' primer, a second PCR ran roughly 6 to 11 cycles. Every cDNA molecule bore a tag from a template-switch adaptor containing 12 random nucleotides. A minimum of 2.5 million CDR3-containing paired-end reads was obtained for each sample. Each CDR3 protein is one row after TCRdb ran MiXCR on the 5' RACE reads. The data hold over 1.5 million distinct CDR3 sequences, with less than 50% observed a single time. This entry belongs to a study of blood T cells in healthy people across ages. Study-level results: Naive CD4+ cells and diversity were both higher in long-lived donors than in aged donors.

Trimming cost V 4 bases and J 7 bases, with 6 bases left between them. Germline assignment: CDR1 SGHTA and CDR2 FQGTGA. This CDR3 spans 11 amino acids. Material: blood. This TCR came from a woman aged 40 to 50 in good health. This chain connects TRBV7-3 to TRBJ2-3; D is undetermined. The CDR3 loop reads CASSYGNTQYF. The CDR3, as DNA: TGTGCCAGCAGCTATGGAAATACGCAGTATTTT.